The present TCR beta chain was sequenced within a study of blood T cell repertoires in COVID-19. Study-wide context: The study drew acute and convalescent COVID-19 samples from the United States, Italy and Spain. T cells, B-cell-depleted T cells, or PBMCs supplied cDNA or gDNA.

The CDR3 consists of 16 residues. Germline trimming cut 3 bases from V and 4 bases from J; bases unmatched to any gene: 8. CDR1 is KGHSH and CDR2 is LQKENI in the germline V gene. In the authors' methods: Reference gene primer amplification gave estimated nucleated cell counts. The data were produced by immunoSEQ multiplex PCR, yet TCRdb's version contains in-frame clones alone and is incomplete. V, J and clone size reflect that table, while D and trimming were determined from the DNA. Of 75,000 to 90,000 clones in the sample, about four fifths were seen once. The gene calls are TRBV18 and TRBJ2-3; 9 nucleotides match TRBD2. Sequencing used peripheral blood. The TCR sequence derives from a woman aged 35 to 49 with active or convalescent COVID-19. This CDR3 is CASSPEAGGPSDTQYF. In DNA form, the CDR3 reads TGTGCCAGCTCACCGGAGGCGGGAGGGCCGTCAGATACGCAGTATTTT.